Given below is one TCR beta chain in context. Germline loops: CDR1 WSHSY, CDR2 SAAADI. V shed 8 bases, J shed 0 bases, and the junction held 5 bases outside the gene matches. The CDR3 loop spans 14 amino acids. In the original workflow: Reference gene primer amplification in the assay estimated nucleated cell counts. The assay was immunoSEQ multiplex PCR, and TCRdb's table has in-frame clones only and misses some. V, J and clone size are those of that table, while D and trimming were read from the DNA. The sample yields about 530,000 clones, 85% to 90% seen once. The entry originates in a study of blood T cell repertoires in COVID-19. As for the study in general: Material from acute and convalescent COVID-19 was sourced from the United States, Italy and Spain. The cDNA or gDNA used as material had been derived from T cells, B-cell-depleted T cells, or PBMCs.

Seattle enrolled patients during active infection and tracked them longitudinally. The chain has TRBV10-2 and TRBJ1-2, with 8 bases that match TRBD1. The TCR comes from a woman aged 45-65 years with COVID-19, enrolled during active disease. The specimen sequenced was peripheral blood. The chain's CDR3 is CASGTGFTNYGYTF. The CDR3 nucleotides are TGCGCCAGCGGGACAGGCTTCACTAACTATGGCTACACCTTC.